These 26 T cell receptor beta chains came from one sample sequenced in a study of cytomegalovirus exposure and HLA in healthy donors. The PCR was carried out with 60 Vbeta primers and 13 Jbeta primers. Clones were read by immunoSEQ multiplex PCR, and TCRdb kept only the in-frame ones, dropping some. This table holds about 94,000 clones, 78% found once. Sequenced sample: PBMCs. Receptors were obtained from a woman aged 60 to 75 in good health and CMV-seronegative.

This clone has only one observation. The chain is built from TRBV5-6 and TRBJ2-7, with D perhaps TRBD1 (6 bases). The germline gives CDR1 SGHDT, CDR2 YYEEEE. V shed 10 bases and J shed 0 bases, with 14 bases lying between them. CDR3 length equals 13 residues. CDR3 in amino acids: CASKEGVSYEQYF. In DNA, the CDR3 is TGTGCCTCAAAAGAGGGGGTCTCCTACGAGCAGTACTTC.

The V call is TRBV5-1, the J call TRBJ2-7; TRBD1 matches at 9 bases. CDR1 is SGHRS, CDR2 YFSETQ, per germline. The CDR3 sequence is 15 residues long. With 3 bases clipped from V and 0 bases from J, the junction kept 4 bases outside the gene matches. The DNA for the CDR3 is TGCGCCAGCAGCTGGGGGACAGGGAGCTCCTACGAGCAGTACTTC. Protein: CASSWGTGSSYEQYF. Based on the CDR3 plus reference TRBV5-1 and TRBJ2-7, the full variable domain is KAGVTQTPRYLIKTRGQQVTLSCSPISGHRSVSWYQQTPGQGLQFLFEYFSETQRNKGNFPGRFSGRQFSNSRSEMNVSTLELGDSALYLCASSWGTGSSYEQYFGPGTRLTVT.

On this clone itself: This specimen includes other DNA sequences encoding the same CDR3. V usage is TRBV6-5 and J usage is TRBJ1-6, with D possibly being TRBD1 (6 bases). From germline, CDR1 is MNHEY and CDR2 SVGAGI. Trimming took off 8 bases at V and 7 bases at J, with 9 bases between the two ends. This CDR3 spans 12 amino acids. Here the CDR3 reads CASGTGNSPLHF. CDR3 DNA: TGTGCCAGCGGTACAGGGAATTCACCCCTCCACTTT.

This clone was seen just once. The chain employs TRBV5-1 and TRBJ1-1; 12 bases map to TRBD1. The CDR3 loop spans 18 amino acids. J gave up 1 base and V 4 bases, and 11 bases lay outside the gene matches. Germline V gene sequence: CDR1 SGHRS, CDR2 YFSETQ. The CDR3 loop reads CASSGWGQGALGNTEAFF. The CDR3, as DNA: TGCGCCAGCAGCGGGTGGGGACAGGGGGCTTTAGGGAACACTGAAGCTTTCTTT. Using reference TRBV5-1 and TRBJ1-1 for the parts outside the CDR3, the full variable domain is KAGVTQTPRYLIKTRGQQVTLSCSPISGHRSVSWYQQTPGQGLQFLFEYFSETQRNKGNFPGRFSGRQFSNSRSEMNVSTLELGDSALYLCASSGWGQGALGNTEAFFGQGTRLTVV.

This chain links TRBV19 with TRBJ1-5; no clear D gene. V was trimmed by 2 bases and J by 0 bases, leaving 11 bases between them. This CDR3 has 16 amino acids. In germline, CDR1 is LNHDA, CDR2 SQIVND (reference sequence). The CDR3 DNA reads as TGTGCCAGTAGTATACCCGAGGGTCGTAGCAATCAGCCCCAGCATTTT. As protein: CASSIPEGRSNQPQHF.

This clone has more than one count but fewer than ten. The rearrangement uses TRBV9 and TRBJ1-1; the D gene is possibly TRBD1 (5 bases). The CDR3 has 13 residues. Germline assignment: CDR1 SGDLS and CDR2 YYNGEE. Trimming took 1 base from V and 5 from J, leaving 9 bases between them. The CDR3 loop reads CASSVQGRTEAFF. The CDR3 bases are TGTGCCAGCAGCGTACAGGGTCGAACTGAAGCTTTCTTT.

The chain is built from TRBV9 and TRBJ2-7; 11 nucleotides match TRBD1. The CDR3 is 19 residues long. V trimming: 1 base; J trimming: 5 bases; junction bases outside the gene matches: 17. CDR1 SGDLS and CDR2 YYNGEE come from the germline V gene. Here the CDR3 reads CASSVRGWKKGQGVNEQYF. DNA for the CDR3: TGTGCCAGCAGCGTAAGGGGGTGGAAAAAGGGACAGGGGGTCAACGAGCAGTACTTC.

J is TRBJ2-3 and V is TRBV27; TRBD2 matches at 9 bases. The CDR3 length is 14 residues. Germline lookup yields CDR1 MNHEY and CDR2 SMNVEV (reference sequence). V lost 5 bases, J lost 2 bases, and 2 bases stayed unmatched. The CDR3 reads CASSLAGTTDTQYF. CDR3 sequence (DNA): TGTGCCAGCAGTCTAGCGGGAACCACAGATACGCAGTATTTT.

The chain combines TRBV4-1 with TRBJ2-4, with no clear D. Germline assignment: CDR1 MGHRA and CDR2 YSYEKL. The CDR3 totals 15 residues. The ends were cut back, 0 bases at V and 8 bases at J, with 14 bases in the middle. The CDR3: CASSQDNREGDIQYF. CDR3 DNA sequence: TGCGCCAGCAGCCAAGATAACAGAGAAGGTGACATTCAGTACTTC.

This clone has just one count. The gene calls are TRBV6-5 and TRBJ2-3; D perhaps matches TRBD1 (6 bases). V was shortened by 2 bases and J by 3 bases, with 9 bases between the two germline ends. The CDR3 contains 14 residues. Germline CDR1 and CDR2: MNHEY and SVGAGI. The CDR3 region has the DNA TGTGCCAGCAGTTACGGTAGGGGGACAGATACGCAGTATTTT. It codes for CASSYGRGTDTQYF.

This sequence joins TRBV15 and TRBJ2-1; 8 positions match TRBD2. V lost 0 bases to trimming and J lost 5 bases; unmatched junction nucleotides: 3. Germline CDR1 is LNHNV and CDR2 is YYDKDF (reference sequence). The CDR3 totals 15 residues. CDR3 protein: CATSREAGVHNEQFF. CDR3 bases: TGTGCCACCAGCAGAGAAGCGGGAGTCCACAATGAGCAGTTCTTC.

CDR3 DNA sequence: TGTGCCAGCTCACCCTCGACAGGGGTTAAGGATGGCTACACCTTC. Its translation is CASSPSTGVKDGYTF. The chain carries TRBV18 and TRBJ1-2; 8 bases map to TRBD1. The germline V gene encodes CDR1 KGHSH and CDR2 LQKENI. The junction had 9 bases not matched to a gene; V was cut back by 3 bases and J by 6 bases. The CDR3 contains 15 residues.

This clone occurred a few times. The V gene is TRBV7-2, the J gene TRBJ2-5; D might be TRBD2 (6 bases). Germline assignment: CDR1 SGHTA and CDR2 FQGNSA. This CDR3 contains 14 residues. Trimming shortened V by 3 bases and J by 4 bases, and 12 bases separated the two germline ends. The CDR3 coding sequence is TGTGCCAGCAGCTTGGGGACTTCCCCAGAGACCCAGTACTTC. Encoded protein: CASSLGTSPETQYF.

J is TRBJ2-1 and V is TRBV28; D perhaps matches TRBD1 (6 bases). V shed 8 bases and J shed 4 bases, with 9 bases lying between them. The germline V gene encodes CDR1 MDHEN and CDR2 SYDVKM. The CDR3 covers 12 residues. CDR3 DNA sequence: TGTGCCAGCTTTCAGGGGTACAATGAGCAGTTCTTC. This translates into CASFQGYNEQFF.

The rearrangement uses TRBV25-1 and TRBJ2-1; 7 nucleotides agree with TRBD2. V lost 4 bases and J lost 5; bases outside the gene matches: 14. Germline CDR1 MGHDK, CDR2 SYGVNS. The CDR3 is made up of 17 amino acids. CDR3 sequence reads: CASSVPGGTSANNEQFF. CDR3 sequence (DNA): TGTGCCAGCAGTGTCCCGGGGGGTACTAGCGCAAACAATGAGCAGTTCTTC.

This sequence joins TRBV19 and TRBJ2-3; unclear D gene. V shed 3 bases and J shed 4 bases, with 11 bases lying between them. Germline V gene lookup returns CDR1 LNHDA and CDR2 SQIVND (reference sequence). This CDR3 is built from 14 residues. This chain's CDR3 is CASSMPRSPDTQYF. CDR3 in DNA: TGTGCCAGTAGTATGCCGAGGTCCCCAGATACGCAGTATTTT.

CDR3 coding DNA: TGTGCCACCAGCTTATCTAGCGGGGGGGCCTCAGATACGCAGTATTTT. Translated: CATSLSSGGASDTQYF. The V gene is TRBV15, the J gene TRBJ2-3; 12 nucleotides agree with TRBD2. The CDR3 contains 16 residues. Germline CDR1 reads LNHNV; CDR2 reads YYDKDF (reference sequence). The junction had 7 bases not matched to a gene; V was cut back by 5 bases and J by 4 bases.

On this clone itself: One end of the junction is discordant with germline, which a read error may explain. The rearrangement joins TRBV27 to TRBJ1-1, with a tentative D call TRBD1 (6 bases). Germline CDR1 MNHEY, CDR2 SMNVEV (reference sequence). The CDR3 is 13 residues long. The CDR3 DNA reads as TGTGCCAACAGTATCAGGGGAGCCACTGAAGCTTTCTTT. Translating gives CANSIRGATEAFF.

The V and J genes are TRBV5-6 and TRBJ1-5; possible D gene TRBD1, 6 bases. The germline V gene has CDR1 SGHDT and CDR2 YYEEEE. V was cut by 0 bases and J by 0 bases, with 10 bases left in between. The CDR3 loop spans 16 amino acids. The CDR3 protein is CASSLGGHHSNQPQHF. CDR3 bases: TGTGCCAGCAGCTTGGGGGGACACCATAGCAATCAGCCCCAGCATTTT.

This clone was found a few times. Relative to the germline gene, one junction end is altered; a read error may explain this. Written as DNA, the CDR3 is TGTGCCAGCAGCTACTCGGGACAGGGGAGTACCGAGCAGTACTTC. Translating gives CASSYSGQGSTEQYF. The chain couples TRBV6-5 to TRBJ2-7, with 10 bases fitting TRBD1. Germline CDR1 is MNHEY and CDR2 is SVGAGI. The CDR3 is made up of 15 amino acids.

V and J are TRBV19 and TRBJ1-1; D remains unclear. Trimming cost V 6 bases and J 5 bases, with 7 bases left between them. Germline V lookup: CDR1 LNHDA, CDR2 SQIVND (reference sequence). This CDR3 is built from 11 residues. The CDR3 region is CASRRVTEAFF. DNA for the CDR3: TGTGCCAGTAGGAGGGTAACTGAAGCTTTCTTT.

The sample holds a few counts of this clone. J is TRBJ2-3 and V is TRBV6-6; 8 bases are a match to TRBD2. The CDR3 spans 15 residues. Germline-derived CDR1 and CDR2 are MNHNY and SVGAGI (reference sequence). Losses at the gene ends were 0 bases for V and 1 base for J; bases not matched to a gene: 0. CDR3: CASSYSTSGTDTQYF. The CDR3 coding sequence is TGTGCCAGCAGTTACTCGACTAGCGGCACAGATACGCAGTATTTT.

The V gene is TRBV19, the J gene TRBJ2-3, with 7 bases matching TRBD2. Germline CDR1 reads LNHDA; CDR2 reads SQIVND (reference sequence). J lost 1 base, V lost 7 bases, and 2 bases had no gene match. The CDR3 contains 13 residues. The CDR3 region is CASMSGGTDTQYF. CDR3 DNA sequence: TGTGCCAGTATGAGCGGGGGCACAGATACGCAGTATTTT.

The chain carries TRBV18 and TRBJ1-1; D is uncertain. Germline values: CDR1 KGHSH, CDR2 LQKENI. The CDR3 is 15 residues long. V was trimmed by 1 base and J by 0 bases, leaving 9 bases between them. CDR3 sequence: CASSPLEYMNTEAFF. CDR3 coding DNA: TGTGCCAGCTCACCACTTGAATACATGAACACTGAAGCTTTCTTT.

The V and J genes are TRBV7-2 and TRBJ2-1; TRBD2 matches at 8 bases. CDR3 length: 16 residues. The germline V gene encodes CDR1 SGHTA and CDR2 FQGNSA. V trimming: 5 bases; J trimming: 8 bases; junction bases outside the gene matches: 14. The CDR3 is CASSPGSGVPTDEQFF. The DNA of the CDR3 is TGTGCCAGCAGCCCCGGTAGCGGGGTTCCGACGGATGAGCAGTTCTTC.

This rearrangement joins TRBV6-1 to TRBJ2-7; D might be TRBD2 (6 bases). The germline gives CDR1 MNHNS, CDR2 SASEGT. The CDR3 loop spans 14 amino acids. The V and J ends lost 8 bases and 7 bases respectively, with 21 bases between them. The CDR3 nucleotides are TGTGCCAGCTTGGGGGGAAGGCCCGTGGGGGAGCAGTACTTC. Protein: CASLGGRPVGEQYF.